This T cell receptor beta chain is drawn from a study of PD-L1 blockade in urothelial cancer (dated by TCRdb to 2017 to 2019). About the investigation overall: Every patient began therapy in about 2014 and was given atezolizumab 1,200 mg intravenously every 3 weeks. About 85% of the 29 patients were males with bladder-origin urothelial cancer, and about 60% of the 29 reported a prior smoking history. Patients had an ECOG performance status of 0 or 1 and had received between 0 and 3 prior chemotherapy regimens. Blood samples were analyzed at two time points: 3 weeks after treatment start (second dose) and 6 weeks after treatment start. Blood samples gave median yields of approximately 130,000 T cells and over 80,000 unique TCRs, along with a median clonality of 0.080. Somatic, immune and clinical correlates of response to PD-L1 blockade with atezolizumab in urothelial cancer were the focus of an exploratory multi-omic analysis. Pretreatment tumor samples and matched peripheral blood, collected serially before and after atezolizumab treatment, underwent TCR sequencing. Durable clinical benefit was defined as a progression-free survival longer than 6 months, and TCR features were additionally tested against progression-free survival and overall survival. Whole exome sequencing and RNA sequencing of pretreatment tumors were performed alongside TCR sequencing in the same patients. Nine patients reached durable clinical benefit, while some 21 patients did not. Pretreatment blood TCR-seq was available for twenty-nine patients, at least one posttreatment blood collection was obtained for 24 patients, and tumor TCR-seq was available for 24 patients.

The time point label of this sample denotes: pretreatment peripheral blood. A cohort of roughly 30 patients with locally advanced or metastatic urothelial carcinoma, treated at Memorial Sloan Kettering on a trial protocol, was included. Peripheral blood mononuclear cells were collected pretreatment and during treatment, with between 1 and 8 total time points obtained per patient. The Qiagen DNeasy Blood extraction kit was used to purify genomic DNA from total PBMCs and tumor samples. PBMCs were collected pretreatment and during treatment, and were isolated and stored as previously described. Synthetic TCR analog templates were spiked into each PCR so that absolute template abundance could be estimated from read counts. The immunoSEQ assay used bias-controlled V and J gene primers to amplify TCRbeta CDR3 regions from genomic DNA. Sequencing of rearranged TCRbeta segments was performed at approximately 20X coverage. The authors processed their data as follows. Clustering was used to correct sequencing errors, and CDR3s were annotated against IMGT to assign V, D and J genes. Downstream analyses used only productive TCRbeta rearrangements and left out out-of-frame or stop-codon sequences. Clonality was computed as one minus Shannon entropy normalized by the log of the number of unique productive sequences. Clones differing between time points or between blood and tumor were identified using Fisher's exact test with Benjamini-Hochberg correction, with an adjusted p below 0.01 applied as the threshold. The table was pulled from immuneACCESS by TCRdb, which kept in-frame rearrangements only. Such tables lose some clones; where checked, under half of the loss comes from unresolved V genes, and the rest has no known cause. D and trimming come from the DNA, and the V and J calls and clone size come from that table. The sample records 87,000 or so clones, roughly 89% of which are singletons. The ten most abundant clones make up roughly 1.9% of the sample.

The investigation overall reported the following: A pretreatment peripheral blood TCR clonality below the median was linked to improved progression-free and overall survival. Patients with durable benefit showed greater expansion of tumor-associated TCR clones in peripheral blood 3 weeks after starting treatment (n ≈ 21, p = 0.022). Because the sample size was small (n ≈ 27) and many of the analyses were exploratory, the results are meant to be hypothesis-generating.

This clone was picked up one time. Its antigen has not been determined. Within one base of it there is no much larger clone, and no base qualities were kept. This receptor was identified in a man between 60 and 70 years old with urothelial cancer. The sequencing here drew on PBMCs, taken around atezolizumab (anti-PD-L1) treatment.

The CDR3 protein: CASSPGTSAHNEQFF. The DNA sequence follows: TGTGCCAGCTCGCCCGGGACTAGCGCTCACAATGAGCAGTTCTTC. The chain is assembled from TRBV18 and TRBJ2-1, and 10 bases in between align with TRBD2. Taken from cysteine to phenylalanine, the CDR3 has 15 residues. The CDR3 DNA has 45 bases and is translated from base 1. CDR1 KGHSH and CDR2 LQKENI are derived from the germline V gene. For this chain, trimming is 6 bases at the V end and 5 bases at the J end, and the number of junction bases without a gene match is 7. Reference TRBV18 and TRBJ2-1 genes cover what lies past the CDR3, so the full variable domain is NAGVMQNPRHLVRRRGQEARLRCSPMKGHSHVYWYRQLPEEGLKFMVYLQKENIIDESGMPKERFSAEFPKEGPSILRIQQVVRGDSAAYFCASSPGTSAHNEQFFGPGTRLTVL.